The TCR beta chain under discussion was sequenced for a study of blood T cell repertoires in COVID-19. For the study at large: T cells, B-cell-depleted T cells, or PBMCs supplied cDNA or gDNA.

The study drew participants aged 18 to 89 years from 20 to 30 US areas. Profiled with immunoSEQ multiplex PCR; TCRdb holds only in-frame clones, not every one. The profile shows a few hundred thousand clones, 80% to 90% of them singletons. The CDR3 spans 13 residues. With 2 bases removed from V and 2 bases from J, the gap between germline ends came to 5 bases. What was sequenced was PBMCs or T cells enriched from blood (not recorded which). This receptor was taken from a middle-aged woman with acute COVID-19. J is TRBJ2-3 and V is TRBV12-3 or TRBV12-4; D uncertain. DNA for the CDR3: TGTGCCAGCAGTTTACGAGACACAGATACGCAGTATTTT. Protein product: CASSLRDTDTQYF.